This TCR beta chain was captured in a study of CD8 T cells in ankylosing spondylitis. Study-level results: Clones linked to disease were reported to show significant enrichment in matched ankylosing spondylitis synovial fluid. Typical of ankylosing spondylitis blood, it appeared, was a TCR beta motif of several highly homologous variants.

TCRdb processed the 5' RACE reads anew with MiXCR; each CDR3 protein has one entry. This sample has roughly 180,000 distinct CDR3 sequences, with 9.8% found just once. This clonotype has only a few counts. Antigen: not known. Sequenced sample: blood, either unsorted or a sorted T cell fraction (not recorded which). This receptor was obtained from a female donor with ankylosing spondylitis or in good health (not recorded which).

The CDR3 reads CSARGSGRRDSTDTQYF. CDR3 coding DNA: TGCAGTGCTAGGGGCAGCGGGAGGAGGGATAGCACAGATACGCAGTATTTT. The rearrangement links TRBV20-1 to TRBJ2-3, with 9 bases matching TRBD2. Germline V lookup: CDR1 DFQATT, CDR2 SNEGSKA (reference sequence). V was pared by 3 bases and J by 0 bases, with 10 bases of the junction left unmatched. CDR3 length: 17 residues.